The T cell receptor (beta chain) under discussion was sequenced for a study of T cells and Merkel cell carcinoma outcomes (TCRdb year 2020). Regarding the research as a whole: The tumor T-cell repertoire, together with T-cell density, was examined as a predictor of clinical outcome in patients with Merkel cell carcinoma. The full study reports these points: Clinical outcomes in Merkel cell carcinoma patients were reported to be predicted by T-cell repertoire features combined with T-cell density.

About this clone: Its antigen is not yet known. No base qualities exist here, and no much larger clone lies one base off it.

Libraries were constructed by the immunoSEQ multiplex PCR assay. TCRdb obtained this table from immuneACCESS and retained in-frame rearrangements with V and J assigned. These tables miss some clones; where compared with another copy, unresolved V genes account for less than half of the shortfall, and the remainder is unexplained. Here the sample has 9,500 to 15,000 clones; around 95% occur a single time. Of the sample, more than 0.85% is held by the ten largest clones. Samples were obtained from patients with Merkel cell carcinoma. The sample comprised tumor tissue from Merkel cell carcinoma. The receptor's source is a human donor with Merkel cell carcinoma.

The CDR3 reads CASRAGLAVYNEQFF. The nucleotide sequence reads TGTGCCAGCAGGGCGGGACTAGCAGTCTACAATGAGCAGTTCTTC. This sequence uses TRBV6-1 and TRBJ2-1; a stretch of 9 junction bases matches TRBD2. Trimming removed 6 bases from V and 3 bases from J; the gene matches leave 6 bases unexplained. In the germline V gene, CDR1 corresponds to MNHNS and CDR2 to SASEGT. The CDR3 starts with the cysteine, ends with the phenylalanine, and has 15 residues. The retained sequence is limited to the CDR3, 45 bases, with the frame set at the first base.